The 10 T cell receptor beta chains below all came from one sample that was sequenced in a study of cytomegalovirus exposure and HLA in healthy donors. This PCR relied on a set of 60 Vbeta primers and 13 Jbeta primers. The protocol was immunoSEQ multiplex PCR, while the TCRdb copy is restricted to in-frame clones and leaves out a portion. The sample holds about 110,000 clones, 75% seen once. Input material: PBMCs. Every receptor here comes from a male donor in good health and CMV-seropositive.

This clone was recorded once. The chain combines TRBV7-2 with TRBJ2-4; possible D gene TRBD1, 6 bases. V lost 1 base and J 5 bases, leaving 6 bases between the germline ends. Germline V CDR1 and CDR2: SGHTA, FQGNSA. This CDR3 contains 13 residues. CDR3 DNA sequence: TGTGCCAGCAGCTTAGACAGGGAAAACATTCAGTACTTC. Its translation: CASSLDRENIQYF.

This rearrangement joins TRBV19 to TRBJ1-5; 8 bases are a match to TRBD1. The CDR3 contains 16 residues. CDR1 is LNHDA, CDR2 SQIVND, per germline (reference sequence). The junction had 10 bases not matched to a gene; V was cut back by 5 bases and J by 4 bases. CDR3 nucleotide sequence: TGTGCCAGTAGTCGGTTGTCTCAGGGGGCTAATCAGCCCCAGCATTTT. It yields the protein CASSRLSQGANQPQHF.

This chain connects TRBV6-1 to TRBJ1-1, with TRBD1 as a possible D gene (6 bases). Trimming took 7 bases from V and 2 from J, leaving 14 bases between them. CDR1 is MNHNS, CDR2 SASEGT, per germline. The CDR3 is made up of 14 amino acids. CDR3 in DNA: TGTGCCAGCACCGGAGGGGGGGGAAACACTGAAGCTTTCTTT. Protein: CASTGGGGNTEAFF.

The chain joins TRBV6-6 to TRBJ2-7, with 9 bases fitting TRBD2. Germline values: CDR1 MNHNY, CDR2 SVGAGI (reference sequence). V gave up 6 bases and J gave up 3 bases; unmatched junction bases: 12. The CDR3 is made up of 16 amino acids. The CDR3 DNA sequence: TGTGCCAGCAGACGGATTAGCGGGGGAGGAAACTACGAGCAGTACTTC. Amino acids: CASRRISGGGNYEQYF.

This chain links TRBV4-2 with TRBJ2-5, with TRBD2 matching 9 bases. CDR3 size: 16 residues. From germline, CDR1 is LGHNA and CDR2 YNFKEQ. The ends lost 4 bases at V and 3 bases at J; junction bases unmatched: 9. DNA of the CDR3: TGTGCCAGCAGCCCCTGGGGTAGCGGGGGAGAAGAGACCCAGTACTTC. This translates into CASSPWGSGGEETQYF.

V gene TRBV4-3 combines with J gene TRBJ1-1; 7 nucleotides match TRBD1. V lost 4 bases, J lost 4 bases, and 12 bases stayed unmatched. CDR3 length equals 16 residues. Germline V gene lookup returns CDR1 LGHNA and CDR2 YSLEER. The CDR3 spells CASSRQTGLSATEAFF. The CDR3 DNA is TGCGCCAGCAGCCGGCAGACAGGGCTTTCGGCCACTGAAGCTTTCTTT.

The rearrangement joins TRBV6-1 to TRBJ1-6, with a possible D match to TRBD1 (5 bases). Germline assignment: CDR1 MNHNS and CDR2 SASEGT. CDR3 length: 14 residues. With 6 bases removed from V and 11 bases from J, the gap between germline ends came to 17 bases. The CDR3 reads CASSPWQGRTPLHF. In DNA, the CDR3 is TGTGCCAGCAGCCCCTGGCAGGGAAGGACACCCCTCCACTTT.

The chain is built from TRBV9 and TRBJ1-1; D remains unclear. The CDR3 runs 15 residues. Trimming removed 4 bases at V and 10 bases at J, with 23 bases between. Germline-derived CDR1 and CDR2 are SGDLS and YYNGEE. The CDR3 bases are TGTGCCAGCAGCCCCTGGGTCACCTTAGGTCGGGGAGCTTTCTTT. As protein: CASSPWVTLGRGAFF.

The chain links TRBV19 to TRBJ2-3; 9 nucleotides agree with TRBD2. This CDR3 has 15 amino acids. The germline CDR1 and CDR2 sequences are LNHDA and SQIVND (reference sequence). The V segment lost 6 bases and the J segment 1 base; nucleotides outside the gene matches: 5. The CDR3 spells CASRRASGGTDTQYF. CDR3 nucleotide sequence: TGTGCCAGTAGGCGGGCTAGCGGGGGCACAGATACGCAGTATTTT.

This clone has just a few counts. The chain carries TRBV7-6 and TRBJ2-1; 10 nucleotides agree with TRBD2. Germline trimming cut 3 bases from V and 8 bases from J; bases unmatched to any gene: 7. There are 15 residues in the CDR3. Looked up from germline, CDR1 is SGHVS and CDR2 is FNYEAQ. In DNA, the CDR3 is TGTGCCAGCAGCTTGTTGCCTAGCGGGGGTGATGAGCAGTTCTTC. Its translation is CASSLLPSGGDEQFF.